The clone carrying this T cell receptor beta chain was observed many times. This sample stems from a study of CD4 and CD8 cells across lung adenocarcinoma regions. Germline V CDR1 and CDR2: MGHRA, YSYEKL. Trimming at V came to 0 bases and at J to 7 bases, leaving 9 bases not matched to a gene. The CDR3 loop spans 18 amino acids. TCRdb re-called the PCR reads through MiXCR, storing one row per CDR3 protein. The data contain about 19,000 distinct CDR3 sequences, around 46% of them singletons. The patients had localized lung adenocarcinoma, a non-small cell subtype. The sample comprised CD4+ T cells from the margin of a lung tumor. The gene calls are TRBV4-1 and TRBJ2-2; TRBD2 matches at 12 bases. The source is a male donor with lung adenocarcinoma. The CD4 and CD8 labels of this study may be unreliable. The CDR3: CASSQDKASGRASGELFF. The DNA of the CDR3 is TGCGCCAGCAGCCAAGATAAGGCTAGCGGGAGGGCCAGCGGGGAGCTGTTTTTT.